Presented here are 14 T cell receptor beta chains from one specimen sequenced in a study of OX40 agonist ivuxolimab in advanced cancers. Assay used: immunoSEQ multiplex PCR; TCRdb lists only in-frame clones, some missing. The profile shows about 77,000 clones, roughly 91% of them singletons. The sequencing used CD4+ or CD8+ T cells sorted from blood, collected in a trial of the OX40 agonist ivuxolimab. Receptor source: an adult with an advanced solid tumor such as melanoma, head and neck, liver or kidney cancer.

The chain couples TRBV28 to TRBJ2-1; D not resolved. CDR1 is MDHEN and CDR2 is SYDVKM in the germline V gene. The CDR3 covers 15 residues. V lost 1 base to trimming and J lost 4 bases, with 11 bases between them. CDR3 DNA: TGTGCCAGCAGTTTATCAGGCCGCCTGTACAATGAGCAGTTCTTC. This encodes CASSLSGRLYNEQFF.

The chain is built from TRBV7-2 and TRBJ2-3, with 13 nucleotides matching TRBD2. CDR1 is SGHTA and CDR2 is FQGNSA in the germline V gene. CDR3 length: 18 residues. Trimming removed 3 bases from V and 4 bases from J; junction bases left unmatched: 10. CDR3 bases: TGTGCCAGCAGCTTCGCTACTAGCGGGGGGGCCGTCGCAGATACGCAGTATTTT. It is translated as CASSFATSGGAVADTQYF.

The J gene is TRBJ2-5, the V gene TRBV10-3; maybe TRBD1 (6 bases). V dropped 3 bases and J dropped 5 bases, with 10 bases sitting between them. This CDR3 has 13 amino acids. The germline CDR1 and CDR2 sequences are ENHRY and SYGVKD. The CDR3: CAISDQGRETQYF. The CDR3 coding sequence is TGTGCCATCAGTGACCAGGGGCGGGAGACCCAGTACTTC.

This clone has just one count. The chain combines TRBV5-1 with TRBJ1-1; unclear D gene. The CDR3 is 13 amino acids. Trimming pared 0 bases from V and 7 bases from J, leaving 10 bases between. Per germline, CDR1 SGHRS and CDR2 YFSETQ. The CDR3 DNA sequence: TGCGCCAGCAGCTTGGACGGAATGGGTGAAGCTTTCTTT. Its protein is CASSLDGMGEAFF.

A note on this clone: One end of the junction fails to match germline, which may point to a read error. CDR3: CASSLTGQGRETQYF. CDR3 bases: TGTGCTAGCAGCTTGACCGGACAGGGGCGGGAGACCCAGTACTTC. This chain uses TRBV7-7 with TRBJ2-5, with 9 bases lining up with TRBD1. Germline CDR1 is SSHAT and CDR2 is FNYEAQ (reference sequence). The CDR3 sequence is 15 residues long.

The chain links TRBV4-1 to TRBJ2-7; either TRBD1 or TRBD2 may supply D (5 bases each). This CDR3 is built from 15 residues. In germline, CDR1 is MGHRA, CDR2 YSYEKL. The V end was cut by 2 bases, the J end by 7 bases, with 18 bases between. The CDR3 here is CASSQLPGPRLEQYF. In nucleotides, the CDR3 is TGCGCCAGCAGCCAACTACCGGGACCGCGTTTAGAGCAGTACTTC.

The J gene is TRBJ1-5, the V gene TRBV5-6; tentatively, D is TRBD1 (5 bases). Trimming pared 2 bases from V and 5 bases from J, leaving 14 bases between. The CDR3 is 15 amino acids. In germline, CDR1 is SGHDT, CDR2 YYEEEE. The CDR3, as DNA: TGTGCCAGCAGCTTAGGGGACGGGCCCTATCAGCCCCAGCATTTT. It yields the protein CASSLGDGPYQPQHF.

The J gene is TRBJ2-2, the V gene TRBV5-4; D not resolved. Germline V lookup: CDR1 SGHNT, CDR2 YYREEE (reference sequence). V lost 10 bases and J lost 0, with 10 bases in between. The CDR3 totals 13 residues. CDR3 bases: TGTGCCCTCAGTCTGGCGAACACCGGGGAGCTGTTTTTT. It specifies CALSLANTGELFF.

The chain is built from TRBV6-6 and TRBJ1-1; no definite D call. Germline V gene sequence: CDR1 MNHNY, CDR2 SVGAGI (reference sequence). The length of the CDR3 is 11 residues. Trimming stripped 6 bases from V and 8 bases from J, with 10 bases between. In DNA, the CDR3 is TGTGCCAGCAGAAGCCGGGCCGAAGCTTTCTTT. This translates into CASRSRAEAFF.

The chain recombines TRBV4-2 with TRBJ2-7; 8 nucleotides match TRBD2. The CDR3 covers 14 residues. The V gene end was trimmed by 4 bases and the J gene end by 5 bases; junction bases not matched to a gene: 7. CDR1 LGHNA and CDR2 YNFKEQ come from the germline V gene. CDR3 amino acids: CASSPREGINEQYF. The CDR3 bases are TGTGCCAGCAGCCCCCGGGAGGGCATCAACGAGCAGTACTTC.

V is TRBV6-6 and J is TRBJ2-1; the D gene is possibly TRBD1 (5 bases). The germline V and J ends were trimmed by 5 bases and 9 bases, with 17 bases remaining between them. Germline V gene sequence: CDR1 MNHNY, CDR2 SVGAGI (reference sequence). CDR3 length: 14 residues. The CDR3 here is CASSPGPDASEQFF. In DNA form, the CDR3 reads TGTGCCAGCAGTCCAGGGCCGGATGCGAGTGAGCAGTTCTTC.

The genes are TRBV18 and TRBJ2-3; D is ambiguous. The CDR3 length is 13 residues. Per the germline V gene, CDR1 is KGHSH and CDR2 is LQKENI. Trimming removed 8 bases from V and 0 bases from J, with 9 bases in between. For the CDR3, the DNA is TGTGCCAGCCGCCTCGAAAGCACAGATACGCAGTATTTT. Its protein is CASRLESTDTQYF.

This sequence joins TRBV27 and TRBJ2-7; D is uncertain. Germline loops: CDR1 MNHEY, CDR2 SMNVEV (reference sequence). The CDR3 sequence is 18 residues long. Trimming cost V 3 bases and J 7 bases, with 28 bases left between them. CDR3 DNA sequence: TGTGCCAGCAGTTTCTCCCCCCCCCGGCGAACGGGTGCCAGGGAGCAGTACTTC. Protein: CASSFSPPRRTGAREQYF.

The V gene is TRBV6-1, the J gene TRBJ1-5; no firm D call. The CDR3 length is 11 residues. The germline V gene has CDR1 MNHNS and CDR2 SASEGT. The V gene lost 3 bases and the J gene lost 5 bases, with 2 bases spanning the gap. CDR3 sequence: CASSDYQPQHF. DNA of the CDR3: TGTGCCAGCAGTGATTATCAGCCCCAGCATTTT.